The sequence of this T cell receptor (beta chain) was determined in a study of cytomegalovirus exposure and HLA in healthy donors. Study results and caveats: A list of 150 to 200 TCR beta chains associated with cytomegalovirus was given.

A note on this clone: The antigen remains undetermined.

Germline assignment: CDR1 MNHEY and CDR2 SMNVEV (reference sequence). The CDR3 spans 17 residues. V lost 0 bases to trimming and J lost 4 bases, with 18 bases between them. 13 Jbeta primers and 60 Vbeta primers were used for the PCR. Generated by immunoSEQ multiplex PCR, the TCRdb table keeps only in-frame clones and is missing some. The sample records more than 110,000 clones, about 80% being singletons. The sequence was collected from a man aged 40-50 years in good health and CMV-seropositive. Sequencing input: PBMCs. This chain connects TRBV27 to TRBJ1-2; a weak D match, TRBD1 (5 bases). Here the CDR3 reads CASSLSGVGAGAYGYTF. CDR3 DNA: TGTGCCAGCAGTTTATCGGGGGTTGGGGCGGGAGCCTATGGCTACACCTTC.